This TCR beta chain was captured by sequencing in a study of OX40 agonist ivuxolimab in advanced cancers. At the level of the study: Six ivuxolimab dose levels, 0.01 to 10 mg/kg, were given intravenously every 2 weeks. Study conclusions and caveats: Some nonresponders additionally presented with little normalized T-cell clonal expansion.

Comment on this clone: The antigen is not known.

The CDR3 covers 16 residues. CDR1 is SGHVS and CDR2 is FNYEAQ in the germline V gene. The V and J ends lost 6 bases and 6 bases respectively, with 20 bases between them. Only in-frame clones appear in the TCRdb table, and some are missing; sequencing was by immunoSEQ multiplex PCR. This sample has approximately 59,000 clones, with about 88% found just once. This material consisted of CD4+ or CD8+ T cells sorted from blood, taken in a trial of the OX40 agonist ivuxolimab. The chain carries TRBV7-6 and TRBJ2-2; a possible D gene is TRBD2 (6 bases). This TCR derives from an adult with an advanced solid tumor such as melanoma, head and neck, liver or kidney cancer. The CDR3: CASSPRGGSRAGELFF. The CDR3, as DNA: TGTGCCAGCAGTCCCCGTGGGGGGAGTAGGGCCGGGGAGCTGTTTTTT.